A single sample gave rise to the 3 T cell receptor beta chains below, sequenced in a study of T cell responses to AZD1222 COVID-19 vaccine. Libraries were prepared by immunoSEQ multiplex PCR; TCRdb keeps only in-frame clonotypes and omits some of them. The top ten hold roughly 3.9% of the sample, which has about 130,000 clones, around 89% seen once. The input for sequencing was peripheral blood, taken on day 0 of AZD1222 vaccination. The receptors were gathered from an adult in good health.

V and J are TRBV20-1 and TRBJ2-7, with a tentative D call TRBD1 (7 bases). The CDR3 runs 12 residues. The V gene's germline CDR1 is DFQATT and CDR2 SNEGSKA (reference sequence). The V end was cut by 3 bases, the J end by 7 bases, with 13 bases between. The CDR3 protein is CSASGRGEEQYF. CDR3 nucleotides: TGCAGTGCTAGTGGCAGGGGGGAAGAGCAGTACTTC.

The chain links TRBV18 to TRBJ2-3, with D possibly being TRBD1 or TRBD2 (5 bases each). V was pared by 4 bases and J by 2 bases, with 13 bases between. Looked up from germline, CDR1 is KGHSH and CDR2 is LQKENI. The CDR3 contains 15 residues. In DNA, the CDR3 is TGTGCCAGCTCACTTCCGGGACCATACACAGATACGCAGTATTTT. Its translation is CASSLPGPYTDTQYF.

The chain employs TRBV7-2 and TRBJ2-5; 10 nucleotides align to TRBD2. The CDR3 is made up of 16 amino acids. The V segment lost 3 bases and the J segment 7 bases; nucleotides outside the gene matches: 11. In germline, CDR1 is SGHTA, CDR2 FQGNSA. In DNA, the CDR3 is TGTGCCAGCAGCTTTACTAGCGGGGCAGACGTGGGGACCCAGTACTTC. Its translation is CASSFTSGADVGTQYF.